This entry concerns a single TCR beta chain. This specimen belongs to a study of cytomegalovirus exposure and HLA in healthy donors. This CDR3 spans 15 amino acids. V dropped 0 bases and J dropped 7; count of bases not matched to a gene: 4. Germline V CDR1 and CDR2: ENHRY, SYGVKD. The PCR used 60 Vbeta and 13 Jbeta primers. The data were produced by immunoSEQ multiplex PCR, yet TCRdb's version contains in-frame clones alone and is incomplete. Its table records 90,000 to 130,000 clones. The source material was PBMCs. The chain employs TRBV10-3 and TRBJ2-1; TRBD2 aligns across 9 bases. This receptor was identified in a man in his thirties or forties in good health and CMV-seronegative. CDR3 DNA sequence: TGTGCCATCAGTGAGTCGCGGGGGGGCGGGAATGAGCAGTTCTTC. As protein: CAISESRGGGNEQFF.